This T cell receptor (beta chain) comes out of a study of shared clonotypes between healthy human individuals. From germline, CDR1 is SGHRS and CDR2 YFSETQ. This CDR3 is built from 16 residues. The germline V and J ends were trimmed by 0 bases and 0 bases, with 12 bases remaining between them. Assay execution proceeded at the deep level. Method: immunoSEQ multiplex PCR; TCRdb's copy keeps in-frame clones and lacks some. Counted here are 2,500,000 or so clones, approximately 90% occurring once; the ten biggest clones make up around 0.15%. Turning to this clone: Its antigen is not identified.

Study-wide results and caveats: The four-donor shared clonotypes exceeded non-shared clonotypes in generation probability, with non-shared ones scoring lower. As a rule, naive subsets had a larger estimated richness than memory subsets.

The J gene is TRBJ1-1, the V gene TRBV5-1, with D unclear. Sequencing was carried out using naive CD4+ T cells sorted from blood. Noted subset: CD45RA+ positively selected. This receptor was identified in a man aged 18 to 35 in good health. The CDR3 loop reads CASSLGVAYLNTEAFF. CDR3 nucleotide sequence: TGCGCCAGCAGCTTGGGGGTCGCCTACTTGAACACTGAAGCTTTCTTT.